This T cell receptor (beta chain) was captured by sequencing in a study of blood T cell repertoires in COVID-19. In the authors' methods: The assay estimated nucleated cells by amplifying reference gene primers. Some clones are missing from TCRdb's copy, which holds only in-frame ones; the method was immunoSEQ multiplex PCR. V and J calls and clone size are given by that table; D and trimming were obtained from the DNA. Here the sample spans about 160,000 clones, about 86% being singletons. The ends were cut back, 5 bases at V and 6 bases at J, with 10 bases in the middle. Germline lookup yields CDR1 MNHEY and CDR2 SMNVEV (reference sequence). The CDR3 is 13 amino acids. It was during active infection that Seattle patients were enrolled and then longitudinally followed.

The clonotype originates from a woman in her seventies with COVID-19, enrolled during active disease. The source material was peripheral blood. The gene calls are TRBV27 and TRBJ1-4, with a possible D match to TRBD1 (6 bases). DNA for the CDR3: TGTGCCAGCAGTACTCACAGGGATGAAAAACTGTTTTTT. Protein product: CASSTHRDEKLFF.